What follows are 12 T cell receptor beta chains derived from one specimen sequenced in a study of CD8+ T cells in alopecia areata. As the sequencing template, cDNA was produced by extracting RNA and reverse transcribing it. Assay used: immunoSEQ multiplex PCR; TCRdb lists only in-frame clones, some missing. Among about 100,000 clones listed, about three fifths were seen once. The treatment denotes: oral pan-JAK inhibitor, 5-10 mg twice daily. The sample here was CD8+ T cells sorted from blood, taken at approximately week 60, from a patient treated with tofacitinib. The receptor set was obtained from a human donor with alopecia areata.

The chain employs TRBV4-1 and TRBJ2-5, with TRBD1 as a possible D gene (6 bases). The V end was cut by 4 bases, the J end by 5 bases, with 14 bases between. CDR1 and CDR2 from the germline V gene are MGHRA and YSYEKL. The CDR3 contains 14 residues. The CDR3 region is CASSLVAGVETQYF. CDR3 nucleotide sequence: TGCGCCAGCAGCCTGGTGGCAGGGGTTGAGACCCAGTACTTC.

The V and J genes are TRBV27 and TRBJ2-7; D is possibly TRBD1 or TRBD2 (6 bases each). CDR1 MNHEY and CDR2 SMNVEV come from the germline V gene (reference sequence). The V gene lost 5 bases and the J gene lost 3 bases, with 14 bases spanning the gap. The length of the CDR3 is 14 residues. The CDR3 is CASSRNREVYEQYF. CDR3 nucleotide sequence: TGTGCCAGCAGTCGGAACAGGGAGGTCTACGAGCAGTACTTC.

This chain links TRBV5-6 with TRBJ2-3; D gene unclear. Germline loops: CDR1 SGHDT, CDR2 YYEEEE. The CDR3 extends over 13 amino acids. The germline V and J ends were trimmed by 2 bases and 3 bases, with 7 bases remaining between them. CDR3 in amino acids: CASSFGATDTQYF. CDR3 DNA sequence: TGTGCCAGCAGCTTTGGAGCGACAGATACGCAGTATTTT.

The rearrangement links TRBV6-5 to TRBJ2-5; D uncertain. The CDR3 totals 12 residues. In germline, CDR1 is MNHEY, CDR2 SVGAGI. Between the trimmed V and J ends, which lost 2 bases and 2 bases, there was a span of 3 bases. The chain's CDR3 is CASSYVQETQYF. The CDR3 coding sequence is TGTGCCAGCAGTTACGTACAAGAGACCCAGTACTTC.

J is TRBJ2-5 and V is TRBV10-3; D might be TRBD1 (5 bases). The V end was cut by 1 base, the J end by 5 bases, with 11 bases between. This CDR3 has 14 amino acids. Germline assignment: CDR1 ENHRY and CDR2 SYGVKD. Here the CDR3 reads CAISEWGSRETQYF. The CDR3 DNA reads as TGTGCCATCAGTGAGTGGGGCTCCCGTGAGACCCAGTACTTC.

The CDR3 loop is CASRMNTGELFF. CDR3 sequence (DNA): TGCGCCAGCAGGATGAACACCGGGGAGCTGTTTTTT. The chain has TRBV5-1 and TRBJ2-2; D gene unclear. V lost 5 bases and J lost 1, with 3 bases in between. CDR3 length: 12 residues. Germline CDR1 SGHRS, CDR2 YFSETQ.

The chain recombines TRBV27 with TRBJ1-1, with 7 bases identical to TRBD1. The CDR3 is 15 amino acids. The ends lost 5 bases at V and 3 bases at J; junction bases unmatched: 9. Per germline, CDR1 MNHEY and CDR2 SMNVEV (reference sequence). The chain's CDR3 is CASSLGLGTDTEAFF. CDR3 DNA: TGTGCCAGCAGTCTTGGACTTGGGACAGACACTGAAGCTTTCTTT.

This clone was found a few times. This rearrangement joins TRBV9 to TRBJ2-1; no clear D gene. The CDR3 spans 11 residues. Germline-derived CDR1 and CDR2 are SGDLS and YYNGEE. The V and J ends lost 0 bases and 8 bases respectively, with 3 bases between them. CDR3 in amino acids: CASSVVHEQFF. CDR3 nucleotide sequence: TGTGCCAGCAGCGTAGTCCATGAGCAGTTCTTC.

This clone has only one observation. This sequence joins TRBV10-1 and TRBJ2-1; 9 nucleotides align to TRBD1. With 0 bases clipped from V and 4 bases from J, the junction kept 7 bases outside the gene matches. CDR1 is WNHNN, CDR2 SYGVQD, per germline (reference sequence). CDR3 length equals 17 residues. The CDR3 nucleotides are TGCGCCAGCAGTGAGTCCTCGGACAGGGGACCTTACAATGAGCAGTTCTTC. Protein: CASSESSDRGPYNEQFF.

The V call is TRBV7-9, the J call TRBJ1-1, with D maybe TRBD1 (5 bases). The CDR3 runs 14 residues. The V and J ends lost 8 bases and 6 bases respectively, with 19 bases between them. Germline V lookup: CDR1 SEHNR, CDR2 FQNEAQ (reference sequence). The CDR3 DNA is TGTGCCAGCGGAAGAGGGGAGGGACGCGCTGAAGCTTTCTTT. The encoded protein is CASGRGEGRAEAFF.

The chain has TRBV27 and TRBJ2-7, with D tentatively TRBD1 (6 bases). Germline CDR1 and CDR2: MNHEY and SMNVEV (reference sequence). With 6 bases removed from V and 6 bases from J, the gap between germline ends came to 12 bases. The CDR3 runs 12 residues. The CDR3 nucleotides read TGTGCCAGCAGCTCCACAGGGCTCGAGCAGTACTTC. It encodes CASSSTGLEQYF.

This sequence joins TRBV6-5 and TRBJ1-4; 8 bases match TRBD1. V lost 6 bases and J lost 8; bases outside the gene matches: 11. Germline CDR1 MNHEY, CDR2 SVGAGI. The CDR3 contains 15 residues. This CDR3 is CASSLLQGAREKLFF. The CDR3, as DNA: TGTGCCAGCAGCCTACTTCAGGGGGCGCGGGAAAAACTGTTTTTT.